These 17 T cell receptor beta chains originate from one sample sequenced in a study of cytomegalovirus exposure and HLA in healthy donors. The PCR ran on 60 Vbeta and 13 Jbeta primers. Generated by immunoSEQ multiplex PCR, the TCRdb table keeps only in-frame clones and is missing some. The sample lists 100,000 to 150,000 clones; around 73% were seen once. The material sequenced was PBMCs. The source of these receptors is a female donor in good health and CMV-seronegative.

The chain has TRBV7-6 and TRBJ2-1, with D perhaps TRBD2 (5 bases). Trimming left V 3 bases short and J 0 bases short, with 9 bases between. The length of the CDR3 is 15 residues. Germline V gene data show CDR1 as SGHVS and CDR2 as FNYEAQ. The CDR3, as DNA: TGTGCCAGCAGCTTTAGCGCTAGCTCCTACAATGAGCAGTTCTTC. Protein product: CASSFSASSYNEQFF.

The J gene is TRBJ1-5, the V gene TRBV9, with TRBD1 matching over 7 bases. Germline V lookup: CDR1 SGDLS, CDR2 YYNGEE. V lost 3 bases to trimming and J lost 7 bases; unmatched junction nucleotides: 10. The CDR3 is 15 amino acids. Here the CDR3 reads CASSASEGARQPQHF. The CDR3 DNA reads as TGTGCCAGCAGCGCTTCCGAGGGGGCCCGGCAGCCCCAGCATTTT.

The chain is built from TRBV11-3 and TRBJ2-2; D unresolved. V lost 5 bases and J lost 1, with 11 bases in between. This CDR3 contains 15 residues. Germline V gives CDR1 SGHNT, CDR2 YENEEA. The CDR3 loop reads CASSPDNLNTGELFF. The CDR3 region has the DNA TGTGCCAGCAGCCCTGACAACCTGAACACCGGGGAGCTGTTTTTT.

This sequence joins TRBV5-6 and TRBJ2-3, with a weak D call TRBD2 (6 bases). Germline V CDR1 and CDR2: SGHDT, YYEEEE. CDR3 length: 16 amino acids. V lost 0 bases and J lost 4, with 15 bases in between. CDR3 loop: CASSLVGQGGADTQYF. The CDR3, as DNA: TGTGCCAGCAGCTTGGTAGGTCAGGGAGGCGCAGATACGCAGTATTTT.

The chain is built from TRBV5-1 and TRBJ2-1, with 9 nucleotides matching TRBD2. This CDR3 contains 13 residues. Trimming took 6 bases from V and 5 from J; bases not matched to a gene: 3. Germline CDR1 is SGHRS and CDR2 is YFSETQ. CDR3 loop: CASNRLADNEQFF. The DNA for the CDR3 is TGCGCCAGCAACAGACTAGCGGACAATGAGCAGTTCTTC.

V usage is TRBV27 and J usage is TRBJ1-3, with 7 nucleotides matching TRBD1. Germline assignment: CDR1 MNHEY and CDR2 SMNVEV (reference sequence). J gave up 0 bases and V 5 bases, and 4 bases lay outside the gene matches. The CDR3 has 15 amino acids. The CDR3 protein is CASSLTGVSGNTIYF. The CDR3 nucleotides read TGTGCCAGCAGTCTTACAGGGGTCTCTGGAAACACCATATATTTT.

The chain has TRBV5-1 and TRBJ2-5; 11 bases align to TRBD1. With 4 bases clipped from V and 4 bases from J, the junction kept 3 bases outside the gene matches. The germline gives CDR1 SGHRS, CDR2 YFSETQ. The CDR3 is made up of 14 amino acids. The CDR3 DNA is TGCGCCAGCAGCGGCGGGACAGGGGGAGAGACCCAGTACTTC. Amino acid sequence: CASSGGTGGETQYF.

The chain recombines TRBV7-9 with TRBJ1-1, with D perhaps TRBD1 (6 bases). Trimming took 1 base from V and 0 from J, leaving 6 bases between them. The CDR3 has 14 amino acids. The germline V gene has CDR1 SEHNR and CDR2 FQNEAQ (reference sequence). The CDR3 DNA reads TGTGCCAGCAGCTTAGGGACAGTGAACACTGAAGCTTTCTTT. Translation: CASSLGTVNTEAFF.

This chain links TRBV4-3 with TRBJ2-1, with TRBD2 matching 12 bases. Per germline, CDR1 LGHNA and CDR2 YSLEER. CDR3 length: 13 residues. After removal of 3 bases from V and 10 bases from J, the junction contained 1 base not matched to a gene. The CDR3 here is CASSHGLAGEQFF. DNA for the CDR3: TGCGCCAGCAGCCACGGACTAGCGGGAGAGCAGTTCTTC.

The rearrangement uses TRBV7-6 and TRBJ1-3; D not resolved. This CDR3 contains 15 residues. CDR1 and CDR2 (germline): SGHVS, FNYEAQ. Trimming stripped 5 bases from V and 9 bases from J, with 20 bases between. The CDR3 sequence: CASSRRGSGFSTIYF. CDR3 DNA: TGTGCCAGCAGCCGGAGAGGGTCTGGCTTCAGCACCATATATTTT.

The chain's CDR3 is CASSVFEETQYF. The CDR3 DNA is TGTGCCAGCAGCGTTTTCGAGGAGACCCAGTACTTC. The chain uses TRBV9 and TRBJ2-5; the D is unclear. The CDR3 extends over 12 amino acids. The germline V gene encodes CDR1 SGDLS and CDR2 YYNGEE. V gave up 2 bases and J gave up 5 bases, with 7 bases separating them.

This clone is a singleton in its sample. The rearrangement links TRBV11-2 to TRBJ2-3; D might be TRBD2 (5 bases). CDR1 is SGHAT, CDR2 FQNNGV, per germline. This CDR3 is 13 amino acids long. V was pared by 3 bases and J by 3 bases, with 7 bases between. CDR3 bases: TGTGCCAGCAGCTTTCCGGGAACAGATACGCAGTATTTT. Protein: CASSFPGTDTQYF. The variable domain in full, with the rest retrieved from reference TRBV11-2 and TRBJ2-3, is EAGVAQSPRYKIIEKRQSVAFWCNPISGHATLYWYQQILGQGPKLLIQFQNNGVVDDSQLPKDRFSAERLKGVDSTLKIQPAKLEDSAVYLCASSFPGTDTQYFGPGTRLTVL.

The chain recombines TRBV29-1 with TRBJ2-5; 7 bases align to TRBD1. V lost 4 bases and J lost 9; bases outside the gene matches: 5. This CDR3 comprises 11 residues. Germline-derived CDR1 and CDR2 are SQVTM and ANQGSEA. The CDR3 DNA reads TGCAGCGTTGGACAGGGCCCATCCCAGTACTTC. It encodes CSVGQGPSQYF.

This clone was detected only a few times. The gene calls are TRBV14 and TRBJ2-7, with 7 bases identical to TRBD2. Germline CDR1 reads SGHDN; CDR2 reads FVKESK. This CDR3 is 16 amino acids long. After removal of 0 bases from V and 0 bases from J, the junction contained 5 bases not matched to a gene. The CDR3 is CASSQEGGSYSYEQYF. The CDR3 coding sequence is TGTGCCAGCAGCCAAGAGGGCGGGAGCTACTCCTACGAGCAGTACTTC.

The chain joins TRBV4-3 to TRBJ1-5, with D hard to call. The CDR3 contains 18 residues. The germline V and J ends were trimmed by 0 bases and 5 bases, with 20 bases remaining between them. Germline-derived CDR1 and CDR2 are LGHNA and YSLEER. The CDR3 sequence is CASSQDLPAVGRHQPQHF. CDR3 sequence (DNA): TGCGCCAGCAGCCAAGACCTACCTGCTGTGGGGAGGCATCAGCCCCAGCATTTT.

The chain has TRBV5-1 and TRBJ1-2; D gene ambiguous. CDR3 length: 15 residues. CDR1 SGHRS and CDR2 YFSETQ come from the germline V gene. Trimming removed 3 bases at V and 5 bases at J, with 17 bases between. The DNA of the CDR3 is TGCGCCAGCAGCTACAACTACGGAGGATCTTATGGCTACACCTTC. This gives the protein CASSYNYGGSYGYTF.

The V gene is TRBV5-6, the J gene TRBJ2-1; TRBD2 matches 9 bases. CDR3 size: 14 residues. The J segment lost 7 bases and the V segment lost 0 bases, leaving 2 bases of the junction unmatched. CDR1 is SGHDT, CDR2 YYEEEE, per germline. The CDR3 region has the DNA TGTGCCAGCAGCTTGGTGGCGGGAGGGAATGAGCAGTTCTTC. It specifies CASSLVAGGNEQFF.